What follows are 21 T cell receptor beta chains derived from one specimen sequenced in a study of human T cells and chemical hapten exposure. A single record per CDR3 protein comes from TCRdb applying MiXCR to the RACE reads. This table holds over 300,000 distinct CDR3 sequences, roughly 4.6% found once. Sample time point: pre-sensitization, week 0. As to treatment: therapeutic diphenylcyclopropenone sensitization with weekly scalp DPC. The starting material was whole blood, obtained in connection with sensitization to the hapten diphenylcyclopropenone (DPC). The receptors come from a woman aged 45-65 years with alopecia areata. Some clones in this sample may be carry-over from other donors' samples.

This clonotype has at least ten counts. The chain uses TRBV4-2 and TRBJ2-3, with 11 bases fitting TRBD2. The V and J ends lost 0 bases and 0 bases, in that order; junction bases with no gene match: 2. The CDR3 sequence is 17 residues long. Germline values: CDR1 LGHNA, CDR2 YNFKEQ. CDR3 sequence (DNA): TGTGCCAGCAGCCAAGAACTAGCGGGGGCTAGCACAGATACGCAGTATTTT. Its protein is CASSQELAGASTDTQYF.

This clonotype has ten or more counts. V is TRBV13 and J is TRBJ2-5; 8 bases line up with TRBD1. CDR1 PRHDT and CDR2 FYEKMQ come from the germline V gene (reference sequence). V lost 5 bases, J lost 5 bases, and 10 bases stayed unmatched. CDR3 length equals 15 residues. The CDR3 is CASSGRQGFSETQYF. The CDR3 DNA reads TGTGCCAGCAGCGGGCGACAGGGGTTCTCGGAGACCCAGTACTTC.

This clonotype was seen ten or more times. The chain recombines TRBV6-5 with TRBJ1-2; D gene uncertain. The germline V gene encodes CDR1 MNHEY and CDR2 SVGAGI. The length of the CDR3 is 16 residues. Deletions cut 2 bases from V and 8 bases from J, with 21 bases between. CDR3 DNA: TGTGCCAGCAGTTACGGGAAAGGGTATGCCGCCTGGGGCTACACCTTC. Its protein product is CASSYGKGYAAWGYTF.

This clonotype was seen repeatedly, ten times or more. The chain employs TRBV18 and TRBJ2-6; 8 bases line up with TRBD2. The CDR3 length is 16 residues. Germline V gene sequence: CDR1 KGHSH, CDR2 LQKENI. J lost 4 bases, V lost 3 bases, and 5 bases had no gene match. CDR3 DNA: TGTGCCAGCTCACCGGGACTAGTTACCGGGGCCAACGTCCTGACTTTC. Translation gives CASSPGLVTGANVLTF.

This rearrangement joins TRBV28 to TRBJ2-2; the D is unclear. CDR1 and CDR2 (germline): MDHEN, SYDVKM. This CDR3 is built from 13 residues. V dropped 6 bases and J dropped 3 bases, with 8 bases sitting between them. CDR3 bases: TGTGCCAGCAGGTGGTGTTACACCGGGGAGCTGTTTTTT. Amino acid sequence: CASRWCYTGELFF. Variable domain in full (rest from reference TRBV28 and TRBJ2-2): DVKVTQSSRYLVKRTGEKVFLECVQDMDHENMFWYRQDPGLGLRLIYFSYDVKMKEKGDIPEGYSVSREKKERFSLILESASTNQTSMYLCASRWCYTGELFFGEGSRLTVL.

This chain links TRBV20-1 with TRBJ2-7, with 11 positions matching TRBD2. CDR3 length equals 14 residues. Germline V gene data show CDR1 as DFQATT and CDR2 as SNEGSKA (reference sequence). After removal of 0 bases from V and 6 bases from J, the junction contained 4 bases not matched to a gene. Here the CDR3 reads CSARESSGRPEQYF. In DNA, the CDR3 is TGCAGTGCTAGAGAGTCTAGCGGGAGGCCCGAGCAGTACTTC.

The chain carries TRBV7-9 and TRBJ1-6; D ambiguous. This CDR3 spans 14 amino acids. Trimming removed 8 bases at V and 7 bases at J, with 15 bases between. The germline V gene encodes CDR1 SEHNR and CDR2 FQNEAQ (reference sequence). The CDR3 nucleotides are TGTGCCAGCGGAAGGGTAGCGGGAAATTCACCCCTCCACTTT. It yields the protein CASGRVAGNSPLHF.

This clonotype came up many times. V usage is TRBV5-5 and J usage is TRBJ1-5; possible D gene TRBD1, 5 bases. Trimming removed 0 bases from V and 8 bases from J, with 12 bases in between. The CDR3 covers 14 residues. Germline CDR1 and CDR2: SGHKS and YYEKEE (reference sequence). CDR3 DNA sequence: TGTGCCAGCAGCTTGGAGGGGAGGCAGAAGCCCCAGCATTTT. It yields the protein CASSLEGRQKPQHF.

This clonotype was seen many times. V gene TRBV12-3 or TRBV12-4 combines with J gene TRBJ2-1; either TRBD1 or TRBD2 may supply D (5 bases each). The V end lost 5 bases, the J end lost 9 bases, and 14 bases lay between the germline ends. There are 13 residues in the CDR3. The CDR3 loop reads CASSLGGGPEQFF. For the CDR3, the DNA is TGTGCCAGCAGTCTCGGTGGGGGTCCTGAGCAGTTCTTC.

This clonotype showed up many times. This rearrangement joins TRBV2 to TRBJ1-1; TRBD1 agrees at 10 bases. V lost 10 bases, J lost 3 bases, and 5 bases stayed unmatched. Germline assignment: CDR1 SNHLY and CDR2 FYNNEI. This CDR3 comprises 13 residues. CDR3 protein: CATRDRGYTEAFF. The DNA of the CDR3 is TGTGCCACCCGGGACAGGGGATACACTGAAGCTTTCTTT.

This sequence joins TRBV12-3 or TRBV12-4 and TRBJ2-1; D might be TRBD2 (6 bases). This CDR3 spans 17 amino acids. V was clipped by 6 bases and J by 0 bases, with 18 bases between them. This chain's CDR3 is CASRRRGGGDSYNEQFF. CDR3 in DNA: TGTGCCAGCAGAAGACGGGGAGGAGGGGACTCCTACAATGAGCAGTTCTTC.

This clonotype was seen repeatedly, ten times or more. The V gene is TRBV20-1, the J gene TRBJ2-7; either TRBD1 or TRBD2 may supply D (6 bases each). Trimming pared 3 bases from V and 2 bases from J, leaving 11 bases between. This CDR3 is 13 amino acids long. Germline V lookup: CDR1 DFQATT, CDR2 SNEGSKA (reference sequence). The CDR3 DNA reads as TGCAGTGCTAGCGGGGGCCTCCCCTACGAGCAGTACTTC. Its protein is CSASGGLPYEQYF.

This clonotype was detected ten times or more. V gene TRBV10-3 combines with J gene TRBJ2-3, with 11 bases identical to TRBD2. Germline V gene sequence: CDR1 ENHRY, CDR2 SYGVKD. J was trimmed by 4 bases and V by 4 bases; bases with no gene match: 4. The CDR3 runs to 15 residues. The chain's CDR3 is CAISVSSGRADTQYF. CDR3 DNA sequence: TGTGCCATCAGTGTGAGTAGCGGGAGGGCAGATACGCAGTATTTT.

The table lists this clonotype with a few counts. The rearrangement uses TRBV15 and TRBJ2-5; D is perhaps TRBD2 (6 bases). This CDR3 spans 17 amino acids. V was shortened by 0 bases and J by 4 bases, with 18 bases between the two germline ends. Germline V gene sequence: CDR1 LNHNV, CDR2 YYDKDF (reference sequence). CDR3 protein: CATSRDWRGLFPETQYF. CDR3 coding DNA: TGTGCCACCAGCAGAGATTGGAGGGGATTATTTCCAGAGACCCAGTACTTC. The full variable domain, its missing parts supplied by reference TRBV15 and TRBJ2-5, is DAMVIQNPRYQVTQFGKPVTLSCSQTLNHNVMYWYQQKSSQAPKLLFHYYDKDFNNEADTPDNFQSRRPNTSFCFLDIRSPGLGDTAMYLCATSRDWRGLFPETQYFGPGTRLLVL.

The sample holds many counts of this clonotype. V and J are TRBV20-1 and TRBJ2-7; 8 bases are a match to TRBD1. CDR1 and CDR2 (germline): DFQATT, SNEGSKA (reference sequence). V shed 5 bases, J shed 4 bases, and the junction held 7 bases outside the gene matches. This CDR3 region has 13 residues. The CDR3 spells CSAHGTGGYEQYF. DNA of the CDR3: TGCAGTGCTCATGGGACAGGAGGGTACGAGCAGTACTTC.

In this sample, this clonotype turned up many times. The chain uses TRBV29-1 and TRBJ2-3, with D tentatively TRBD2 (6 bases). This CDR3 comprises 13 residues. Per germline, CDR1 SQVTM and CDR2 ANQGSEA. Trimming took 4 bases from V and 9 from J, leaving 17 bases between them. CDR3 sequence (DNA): TGCAGCGTTGGTATATCCGGGACTTTCACGCAGTATTTT. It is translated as CSVGISGTFTQYF.

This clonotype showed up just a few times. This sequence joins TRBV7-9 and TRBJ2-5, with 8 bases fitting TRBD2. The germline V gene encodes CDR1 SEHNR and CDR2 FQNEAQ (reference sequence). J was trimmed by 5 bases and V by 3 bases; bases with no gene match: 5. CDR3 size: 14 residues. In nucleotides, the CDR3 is TGTGCCAGCAGCTTTACTGGGACTAGGGAGACCCAGTACTTC. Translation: CASSFTGTRETQYF.

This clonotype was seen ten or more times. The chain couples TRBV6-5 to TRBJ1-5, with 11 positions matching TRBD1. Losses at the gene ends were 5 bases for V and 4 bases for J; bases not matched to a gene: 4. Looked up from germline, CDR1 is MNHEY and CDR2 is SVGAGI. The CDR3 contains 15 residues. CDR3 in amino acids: CASSVGTGGNQPQHF. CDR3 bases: TGTGCCAGCAGTGTGGGGACAGGGGGAAATCAGCCCCAGCATTTT.

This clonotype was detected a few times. The CDR3 protein is CATLNGGKRSYNEQFF. The DNA for the CDR3 is TGTGCCACCCTAAATGGGGGCAAACGCTCCTACAATGAGCAGTTCTTC. V and J are TRBV12-3 or TRBV12-4 and TRBJ2-1, with D perhaps TRBD1 (6 bases). CDR3 length: 16 residues. The V end lost 10 bases, the J end lost 0 bases, and 19 bases lay between the germline ends.

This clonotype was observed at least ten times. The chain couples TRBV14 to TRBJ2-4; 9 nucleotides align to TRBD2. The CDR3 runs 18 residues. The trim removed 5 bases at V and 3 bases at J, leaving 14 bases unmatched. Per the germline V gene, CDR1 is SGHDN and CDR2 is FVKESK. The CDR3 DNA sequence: TGTGCCAGCAGCAAAGGGACTAGCCGACAGGCTGGCAAAAACATTCAGTACTTC. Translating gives CASSKGTSRQAGKNIQYF.

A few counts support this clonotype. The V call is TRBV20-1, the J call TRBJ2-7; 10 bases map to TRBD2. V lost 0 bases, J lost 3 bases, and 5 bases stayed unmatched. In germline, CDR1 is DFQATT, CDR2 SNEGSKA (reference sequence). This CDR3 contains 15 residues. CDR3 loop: CSARDLAGGYYEQYF. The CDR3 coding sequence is TGCAGTGCTAGAGATTTAGCGGGGGGATACTACGAGCAGTACTTC.